Presented here are 22 T cell receptor beta chains from one specimen sequenced in a study of OX40 agonist ivuxolimab in advanced cancers. The repertoire was sequenced with immunoSEQ multiplex PCR; TCRdb's copy has only in-frame clones and lacks some. This sample has approximately 94,000 clones, with around nine tenths found just once. The sample consisted of CD4+ or CD8+ T cells sorted from blood, taken in a trial of the OX40 agonist ivuxolimab. These receptors all come from an adult with an advanced solid tumor such as melanoma, head and neck, liver or kidney cancer.

V is TRBV4-1 and J is TRBJ1-5, with D unresolved. Per the germline V gene, CDR1 is MGHRA and CDR2 is YSYEKL. The V end was cut by 0 bases, the J end by 4 bases, with 13 bases between. The CDR3 sequence is 16 residues long. The CDR3 DNA reads TGCGCCAGCAGCCAAGAAGCAACCCGTACAAATCAGCCCCAGCATTTT. This gives the protein CASSQEATRTNQPQHF.

This chain uses TRBV7-2 with TRBJ2-5; either TRBD1 or TRBD2 may supply D (5 bases each). V lost 5 bases and J lost 0, with 10 bases in between. Per germline, CDR1 SGHTA and CDR2 FQGNSA. The CDR3 contains 14 residues. CDR3 residues: CASSQWGNQETQYF. CDR3 DNA: TGTGCCAGCAGCCAGTGGGGGAACCAAGAGACCCAGTACTTC.

J is TRBJ2-3 and V is TRBV5-1; weak D call: TRBD2 (6 bases). The germline gives CDR1 SGHRS, CDR2 YFSETQ. V lost 0 bases and J lost 1, with 6 bases in between. The CDR3 sequence is 14 residues long. CDR3 amino acids: CASSLGLGTDTQYF. The CDR3 DNA reads TGCGCCAGCAGCTTGGGACTAGGCACAGATACGCAGTATTTT.

J is TRBJ2-1 and V is TRBV18; D remains ambiguous. CDR3 length equals 13 residues. Trimming shortened V by 3 bases and J by 5 bases, and 8 bases separated the two germline ends. CDR1 and CDR2 (germline): KGHSH, LQKENI. The DNA of the CDR3 is TGTGCCAGCTCACCGAGAAGCGACAATGAGCAGTTCTTC. Protein product: CASSPRSDNEQFF.

This clone was counted many times. At one end, the junction sequence differs from germline, possibly due to a read error. The rearrangement joins TRBV4-1 to TRBJ2-1, with 7 bases fitting TRBD2. CDR3 size: 16 residues. Germline CDR1 and CDR2: MGHRA and YSYEKL. CDR3 coding DNA: TGCGCCAGCAGTCAAGGGCTAGGGGCGGGAGAAGCTGAGCAGTTCTTC. Its protein product is CASSQGLGAGEAEQFF.

V usage is TRBV5-4 and J usage is TRBJ2-7, with TRBD1 as a possible D gene (6 bases). CDR1 SGHNT and CDR2 YYREEE come from the germline V gene (reference sequence). The germline V and J ends were trimmed by 2 bases and 2 bases, with 11 bases remaining between them. CDR3 length: 14 amino acids. As DNA, the CDR3 is TGTGCCAGCAGCTTCTGGGACACAACCTACGAGCAGTACTTC. Translating gives CASSFWDTTYEQYF. The variable domain in full, with the rest retrieved from reference TRBV5-4 and TRBJ2-7, is ETGVTQSPTHLIKTRGQQVTLRCSSQSGHNTVSWYQQALGQGPQFIFQYYREEENGRGNFPPRFSGLQFPNYSSELNVNALELDDSALYLCASSFWDTTYEQYFGPGTRLTVT.

This clone was seen only once. V gene TRBV7-3 combines with J gene TRBJ1-6; possible D gene TRBD1, 5 bases. CDR1 and CDR2 from the germline V gene are SGHTA and FQGTGA. V was trimmed by 3 bases and J by 7 bases, leaving 10 bases between them. This CDR3 has 14 amino acids. CDR3 DNA sequence: TGTGCCAGCAGCTTTGGGGGTAGGAATTCACCCCTCCACTTT. It is translated as CASSFGGRNSPLHF. The full variable domain, rest sourced from reference TRBV7-3 and TRBJ1-6, is GAGVSQTPSNKVTEKGKYVELRCDPISGHTALYWYRQSLGQGPEFLIYFQGTGAADDSGLPNDRFFAVRPEGSVSTLKIQRTERGDSAVYLCASSFGGRNSPLHFGNGTRLTVT.

This clone occurred once. The chain links TRBV6-1 to TRBJ1-2, with 7 positions matching TRBD1. This CDR3 region has 14 residues. With 5 bases clipped from V and 7 bases from J, the junction kept 10 bases outside the gene matches. In germline, CDR1 is MNHNS, CDR2 SASEGT. CDR3 residues: CASSPRDSQFGYTF. Here the CDR3 DNA reads TGTGCCAGCAGTCCCCGGGACAGCCAGTTTGGCTACACCTTC.

The chain recombines TRBV13 with TRBJ2-3; tentatively, D is TRBD1 (6 bases). Trimming cost V 2 bases and J 0 bases, with 6 bases left between them. This CDR3 comprises 14 residues. Germline V lookup: CDR1 PRHDT, CDR2 FYEKMQ (reference sequence). CDR3 sequence (DNA): TGTGCCAGCAGCTTAACAGGGAGCACAGATACGCAGTATTTT. As protein: CASSLTGSTDTQYF. The variable domain in full, with the rest retrieved from reference TRBV13 and TRBJ2-3, is AAGVIQSPRHLIKEKRETATLKCYPIPRHDTVYWYQQGPGQDPQFLISFYEKMQSDKGSIPDRFSAQQFSDYHSELNMSSLELGDSALYFCASSLTGSTDTQYFGPGTRLTVL.

This chain joins TRBV18 and TRBJ2-3; D gene unclear. The ends were cut back, 4 bases at V and 3 bases at J, with 8 bases in the middle. The CDR3 consists of 13 residues. The germline CDR1 and CDR2 sequences are KGHSH and LQKENI. DNA of the CDR3: TGTGCCAGCTCACTGGGGATAACAGATACGCAGTATTTT. Amino acids: CASSLGITDTQYF.

The V call is TRBV27, the J call TRBJ1-6, with 10 positions matching TRBD1. CDR1 MNHEY and CDR2 SMNVEV come from the germline V gene (reference sequence). The CDR3 is made up of 16 amino acids. Unmatched junction bases numbered 9, after V lost 3 bases and J lost 10 bases. In DNA form, the CDR3 reads TGTGCCAGCAGTTTGACAGGGGGCGCCCCCAAATCACCCCTCCACTTT. Translating it yields CASSLTGGAPKSPLHF.

The chain combines TRBV27 with TRBJ2-3, with TRBD1 matching over 7 bases. The CDR3 runs to 14 residues. Germline CDR1 is MNHEY and CDR2 is SMNVEV (reference sequence). V shed 2 bases and J 4 bases; nucleotides not matched to a gene: 3. The CDR3 DNA follows: TGTGCCAGCAGTTTAGGCCAGGGGGCAGATACGCAGTATTTT. The encoded protein is CASSLGQGADTQYF.

The chain's CDR3 is CASSLDRTGVTDTQYF. The CDR3 nucleotides read TGTGCCAGCAGTCTGGACAGGACAGGAGTCACAGATACGCAGTATTTT. The chain has TRBV27 and TRBJ2-3; 7 bases match TRBD1. Per germline, CDR1 MNHEY and CDR2 SMNVEV (reference sequence). The CDR3 covers 16 residues. After removal of 5 bases from V and 2 bases from J, the junction contained 10 bases not matched to a gene.

The V call is TRBV11-2, the J call TRBJ2-7, with D perhaps given as TRBD1 or TRBD2 (5 bases each). Germline V gives CDR1 SGHAT, CDR2 FQNNGV. Trimming stripped 6 bases from V and 2 bases from J, with 17 bases between. The CDR3 has 15 residues. The CDR3 is CASSNTGQGPYEQYF. The CDR3, as DNA: TGTGCCAGCAGTAACACGGGGCAGGGCCCCTACGAGCAGTACTTC.

This chain connects TRBV7-9 to TRBJ1-5; 10 nucleotides line up with TRBD1. J lost 7 bases, V lost 1 base, and 4 bases had no gene match. There are 15 residues in the CDR3. Germline CDR1 is SEHNR and CDR2 is FQNEAQ (reference sequence). The CDR3 DNA reads as TGTGCCAGCAGCTTAGAAGGACAGGGGGGACAGCCCCAGCATTTT. Its translation: CASSLEGQGGQPQHF.

The table lists this clone with a count of one. The rearrangement links TRBV27 to TRBJ2-3; weak D call: TRBD1 (5 bases). Germline-derived CDR1 and CDR2 are MNHEY and SMNVEV (reference sequence). The germline V and J ends were trimmed by 0 bases and 4 bases, with 8 bases remaining between them. CDR3 length equals 14 residues. The CDR3: CASSLSQGADTQYF. The CDR3 DNA reads TGTGCCAGCAGTTTATCACAAGGGGCAGATACGCAGTATTTT.

The count of this clone is one. The gene calls are TRBV6-1 and TRBJ2-5; D is perhaps TRBD2 (6 bases). The J call may be incorrect, as the DNA end agrees better with TRBJ2-7. The germline CDR1 and CDR2 sequences are MNHNS and SASEGT. The CDR3 is made up of 13 amino acids. The CDR3 DNA is TGTGCCAGCAGTGTGGAGGGTTTCAACGAGCAGTACTTC. Residues: CASSVEGFNEQYF.

The chain carries TRBV6-4 and TRBJ2-3; no firm D call. Germline V gene lookup returns CDR1 MRHNA and CDR2 SNTAGT. Trimming stripped 4 bases from V and 0 bases from J, with 11 bases between. The CDR3 is 15 residues long. The CDR3, as DNA: TGTGCCAGCAGTGTCGGGCATCTGAGCACAGATACGCAGTATTTT. Amino acids: CASSVGHLSTDTQYF.

CDR3 amino acids: CAWTTGNNQPQHF. Written as DNA, the CDR3 is TGTGCCTGGACTACAGGGAACAATCAGCCCCAGCATTTT. This chain links TRBV30 with TRBJ1-5; weak D call: TRBD1 (6 bases). Trimming stripped 4 bases from V and 3 bases from J, with 10 bases between. The germline gives CDR1 GTSNPN, CDR2 SVGIG (reference sequence). This CDR3 has 13 amino acids.

CDR3 region: CASSTTSGGYNEQFF. DNA for the CDR3: TGTGCCAGCAGTACTACTAGCGGCGGATACAATGAGCAGTTCTTC. The chain couples TRBV7-3 to TRBJ2-1; 8 bases match TRBD2. J lost 4 bases, V lost 6 bases, and 8 bases had no gene match. Germline loops: CDR1 SGHTA, CDR2 FQGTGA. The CDR3 has 15 residues.

This chain links TRBV11-3 with TRBJ1-4; no clear D. This CDR3 is 17 amino acids long. Germline assignment: CDR1 SGHNT and CDR2 YENEEA. V lost 5 bases, J lost 1 base, and 17 bases lay in between. CDR3 sequence (DNA): TGTGCCAGCAGCCCCCAGGACGCTCAGCGAACTAATGAAAAACTGTTTTTT. Residues: CASSPQDAQRTNEKLFF.

The V gene is TRBV19, the J gene TRBJ1-1, with TRBD1 as a possible D gene (5 bases). V lost 5 bases, J lost 7 bases, and 11 bases lay in between. The germline V gene encodes CDR1 LNHDA and CDR2 SQIVND (reference sequence). The CDR3 totals 12 residues. The CDR3 reads CASSLTRVEAFF. The CDR3 DNA reads TGTGCCAGTAGTCTAACCAGGGTTGAAGCTTTCTTT.